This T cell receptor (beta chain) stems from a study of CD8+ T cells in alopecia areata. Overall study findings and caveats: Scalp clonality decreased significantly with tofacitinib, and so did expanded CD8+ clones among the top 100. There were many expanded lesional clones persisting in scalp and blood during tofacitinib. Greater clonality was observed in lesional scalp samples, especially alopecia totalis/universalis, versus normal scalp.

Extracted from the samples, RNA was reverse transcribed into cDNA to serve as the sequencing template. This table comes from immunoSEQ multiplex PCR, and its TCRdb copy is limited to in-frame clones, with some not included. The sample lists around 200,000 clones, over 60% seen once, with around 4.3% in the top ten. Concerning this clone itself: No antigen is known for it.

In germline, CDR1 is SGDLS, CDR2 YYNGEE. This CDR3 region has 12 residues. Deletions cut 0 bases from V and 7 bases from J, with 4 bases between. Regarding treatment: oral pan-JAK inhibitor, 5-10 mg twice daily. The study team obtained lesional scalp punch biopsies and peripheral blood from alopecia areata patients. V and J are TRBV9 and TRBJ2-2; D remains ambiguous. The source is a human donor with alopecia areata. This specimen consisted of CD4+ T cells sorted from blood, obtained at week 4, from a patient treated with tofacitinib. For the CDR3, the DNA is TGTGCCAGCAGCGTAGGAAACGGGGAGCTGTTTTTT. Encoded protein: CASSVGNGELFF.